These 23 T cell receptor beta chains came from one sample sequenced in a study of shared clonotypes between healthy human individuals. Sequencing was performed with immunoSEQ multiplex PCR; in TCRdb, only in-frame clones are kept and a portion is missing. The sample holds millions of clones; 85% to 95% are singletons and the top ten take 1% to 1.3%. The naive CD8 subset, CD45RO-negative cells positively selected for CCR7, excluded terminally differentiated effector memory CD45RA+ cells. Sequenced: naive CD8+ T cells sorted from blood. These receptors originate from a man younger than 35 in good health.

A remark on this clone: Other DNA sequences in the same sample also yield this CDR3. The CDR3 spells CSASVGDTQYF. CDR3 DNA: TGCAGTGCTAGTGTGGGAGATACGCAGTATTTT. The V call is TRBV20-1, the J call TRBJ2-3; D gene ambiguous. Between the trimmed V and J ends, which lost 3 bases and 5 bases, there was a span of 6 bases. The germline V gene has CDR1 DFQATT and CDR2 SNEGSKA (reference sequence). The CDR3 length is 11 residues.

The CDR3 nucleotides read TGTGCCACCAGCAGTCTCGAAGCCGAGCAGTACTTC. Translation gives CATSSLEAEQYF. V is TRBV15 and J is TRBJ2-7; D is unresolved. CDR3 length equals 12 residues. The ends were cut back, 3 bases at V and 6 bases at J, with 9 bases in the middle. Looked up from germline, CDR1 is LNHNV and CDR2 is YYDKDF (reference sequence).

This clone was seen only once. The gene calls are TRBV18 and TRBJ2-7, with 7 nucleotides matching TRBD1. Germline V gene lookup returns CDR1 KGHSH and CDR2 LQKENI. The length of the CDR3 is 18 residues. Unmatched junction bases numbered 17, after V lost 6 bases and J lost 0 bases. The CDR3 bases are TGTGCCAGCTCCCCCGGAAGGACAGGCGGCTTGTTCTCCTACGAGCAGTACTTC. It is translated as CASSPGRTGGLFSYEQYF.

This chain links TRBV7-9 with TRBJ1-2; D possibly corresponds to TRBD1 (5 bases). The CDR3 runs to 13 residues. V was pared by 5 bases and J by 8 bases, with 15 bases between. Germline CDR1 is SEHNR and CDR2 is FQNEAQ (reference sequence). CDR3 in DNA: TGTGCCAGCAGCCCCGCGATTGGGGACGGCTACACCTTC. Translated, it gives CASSPAIGDGYTF. The entire variable domain, with the rest obtained from reference TRBV7-9 and TRBJ1-2, is as follows: DTGVSQNPRHKITKRGQNVTFRCDPISEHNRLYWYRQTLGQGPEFLTYFQNEAQLEKSRLLSDRFSAERPKGSFSTLEIQRTEQGDSAMYLCASSPAIGDGYTFGSGTRLTVV.

The genes are TRBV7-2 and TRBJ1-6, with no clear D. In germline, CDR1 is SGHTA, CDR2 FQGNSA. The length of the CDR3 is 15 residues. Trimming took off 1 base at V and 8 bases at J, with 12 bases between the two ends. CDR3 coding DNA: TGTGCCAGCAGCTTAGAGGGATGGCGAGATTCACCCCTCCACTTT. Translated: CASSLEGWRDSPLHF.

The sample holds one count of this clone. V gene TRBV30 combines with J gene TRBJ2-7; D is ambiguous. The CDR3 sequence is 14 residues long. Germline CDR1 GTSNPN, CDR2 SVGIG (reference sequence). Trimming pared 0 bases from V and 2 bases from J, leaving 11 bases between. DNA for the CDR3: TGTGCCTGGAGTGTTCTGGAAGGGCCCTACGAGCAGTACTTC. Protein product: CAWSVLEGPYEQYF.

The V and J genes are TRBV7-9 and TRBJ1-3, with D perhaps TRBD1 (6 bases). The CDR3 runs 14 residues. Germline loops: CDR1 SEHNR, CDR2 FQNEAQ (reference sequence). Trimming removed 4 bases at V and 2 bases at J, with 9 bases between. Here the CDR3 DNA reads TGTGCCAGCAGCTCTCGGGACACTGGAAACACCATATATTTT. It codes for CASSSRDTGNTIYF.

The V and J genes are TRBV9 and TRBJ2-4, with D tentatively TRBD1 (5 bases). V lost 3 bases, J lost 7 bases, and 14 bases lay in between. The CDR3 is made up of 14 amino acids. Germline lookup yields CDR1 SGDLS and CDR2 YYNGEE. The CDR3 DNA is TGTGCCAGCAGCGAGGGGCTTCCTAGTAACATTCAGTACTTC. Amino acids: CASSEGLPSNIQYF. Looking up the rest from reference TRBV9 and TRBJ2-4 gives the full variable domain: DSGVTQTPKHLITATGQRVTLRCSPRSGDLSVYWYQQSLDQGLQFLIQYYNGEERAKGNILERFSAQQFPDLHSELNLSSLELGDSALYFCASSEGLPSNIQYFGAGTRLSVL.

The chain joins TRBV4-1 to TRBJ2-1; the match to TRBD2 covers 11 bases. The CDR3 is 15 residues long. V shed 3 bases, J shed 7 bases, and the junction held 5 bases outside the gene matches. Germline V gene sequence: CDR1 MGHRA, CDR2 YSYEKL. The CDR3 nucleotides read TGCGCCAGCAGCCATATAGCGGGGGGGCCAAATGAGCAGTTCTTC. Translated, it gives CASSHIAGGPNEQFF.

The gene calls are TRBV6-6 and TRBJ2-3; 11 bases are shared with TRBD2. CDR1 and CDR2 (germline): MNHNY, SVGAGI (reference sequence). This CDR3 region has 15 residues. With 7 bases clipped from V and 1 base from J, the junction kept 4 bases outside the gene matches. The CDR3 DNA sequence: TGTGCCAGCACCCCACTAGCGGGAGGCACAGATACGCAGTATTTT. Translation: CASTPLAGGTDTQYF.

The CDR3 reads CASSYQTPDYEQYF. In DNA form, the CDR3 reads TGTGCCAGCAGTTATCAAACCCCGGACTACGAGCAGTACTTC. This rearrangement joins TRBV6-5 to TRBJ2-7; D not certain. From germline, CDR1 is MNHEY and CDR2 SVGAGI. Between the trimmed V and J ends, which lost 3 bases and 3 bases, there was a span of 12 bases. The CDR3 spans 14 residues.

Notes on this clone: Other DNA sequences in this specimen translate into the identical CDR3. The chain is built from TRBV6-5 and TRBJ2-2; the match to TRBD1 covers 9 bases. There are 13 residues in the CDR3. J gave up 6 bases and V 5 bases, and 1 base lay outside the gene matches. Looked up from germline, CDR1 is MNHEY and CDR2 is SVGAGI. The CDR3 loop is CASSTGGPGELFF. The CDR3 nucleotides read TGTGCCAGCAGTACAGGGGGCCCCGGGGAGCTGTTTTTT.

This chain joins TRBV19 and TRBJ2-7; 7 nucleotides match TRBD2. From germline, CDR1 is LNHDA and CDR2 SQIVND (reference sequence). Trimming took 5 bases from V and 7 from J; bases not matched to a gene: 11. This CDR3 region has 14 residues. The CDR3 DNA follows: TGTGCCAGTAGTCCGGGGGGACGGTTCGATGAGCAGTACTTC. Protein sequence: CASSPGGRFDEQYF.

Concerning this clone: Other DNA sequences of this sample code for an identical CDR3. This chain connects TRBV5-1 to TRBJ2-7; no clear D. CDR3 length: 13 amino acids. The germline CDR1 and CDR2 sequences are SGHRS and YFSETQ. V lost 2 bases, J lost 2 bases, and 8 bases lay in between. CDR3 residues: CASSLRDAYEQYF. CDR3 sequence (DNA): TGCGCCAGCAGCTTAAGGGATGCCTACGAGCAGTACTTC.

The rearrangement joins TRBV6-5 to TRBJ1-1; TRBD1 aligns across 7 bases. In germline, CDR1 is MNHEY, CDR2 SVGAGI. This CDR3 spans 13 amino acids. V lost 7 bases, J lost 11 bases, and 13 bases stayed unmatched. Here the CDR3 reads CASTPPGQSLAFF. In DNA form, the CDR3 reads TGTGCCAGCACCCCTCCGGGACAGTCTTTGGCTTTCTTT.

V usage is TRBV19 and J usage is TRBJ2-2; D perhaps matches TRBD2 (5 bases). The V end was cut by 2 bases, the J end by 2 bases, with 12 bases between. CDR1 is LNHDA and CDR2 is SQIVND in the germline V gene (reference sequence). This CDR3 spans 16 amino acids. CDR3 DNA sequence: TGTGCCAGTAGTATATCGTCCGGGGTCAACACCGGGGAGCTGTTTTTT. Amino acids: CASSISSGVNTGELFF.

This chain links TRBV5-5 with TRBJ1-6; D may be TRBD1 (6 bases). Trimming took off 4 bases at V and 0 bases at J, with 14 bases between the two ends. The CDR3 length is 17 residues. Per germline, CDR1 SGHKS and CDR2 YYEKEE (reference sequence). The CDR3 protein is CASSHGQPSSYNSPLHF. CDR3 bases: TGTGCCAGCAGCCATGGACAGCCAAGCTCCTATAATTCACCCCTCCACTTT.

The rearrangement uses TRBV19 and TRBJ2-7; D not certain. Germline assignment: CDR1 LNHDA and CDR2 SQIVND (reference sequence). V was clipped by 2 bases and J by 2 bases, with 13 bases between them. The CDR3 totals 15 residues. CDR3 sequence reads: CASSIYPASTYEQYF. The CDR3 nucleotides read TGTGCCAGTAGTATATACCCCGCCAGTACCTACGAGCAGTACTTC.

This clone was seen a single time. The genes are TRBV10-1 and TRBJ2-2, with D unresolved. This CDR3 is 15 amino acids long. CDR1 and CDR2 (germline): WNHNN, SYGVQD (reference sequence). V lost 6 bases and J lost 5, with 16 bases in between. CDR3 coding DNA: TGCGCCAGCAGCCCGTGGGCGAAAGGTACCGGGGAGCTGTTTTTT. Its translation: CASSPWAKGTGELFF.

This chain joins TRBV5-1 and TRBJ1-1, with a tentative D call TRBD1 (5 bases). Per the germline V gene, CDR1 is SGHRS and CDR2 is YFSETQ. The CDR3 has 14 amino acids. Deletions cut 0 bases from V and 7 bases from J, with 13 bases between. Written as DNA, the CDR3 is TGCGCCAGCAGCTTGGCGTATGGGGGTTTTGAAGCTTTCTTT. It is translated as CASSLAYGGFEAFF.

This sequence joins TRBV4-1 and TRBJ1-1; 9 nucleotides line up with TRBD1. The V gene's germline CDR1 is MGHRA and CDR2 YSYEKL. V gave up 4 bases and J gave up 8 bases; unmatched junction bases: 5. The CDR3 has 13 amino acids. The CDR3 coding sequence is TGCGCCAGCAGCCGACAGGGGGAAACCGAAGCTTTCTTT. It yields the protein CASSRQGETEAFF.

The rearrangement uses TRBV9 and TRBJ1-2; 9 nucleotides line up with TRBD1. Germline-derived CDR1 and CDR2 are SGDLS and YYNGEE. J was trimmed by 6 bases and V by 3 bases; bases with no gene match: 9. The CDR3 consists of 15 residues. The CDR3 here is CASSALSTGGHGYTF. CDR3 nucleotides: TGTGCCAGCAGCGCCCTCTCGACAGGGGGACATGGCTACACCTTC.

The rearrangement uses TRBV9 and TRBJ2-5; 13 bases line up with TRBD2. CDR3 length equals 16 residues. V lost 4 bases, J lost 1 base, and 4 bases stayed unmatched. Germline V gives CDR1 SGDLS, CDR2 YYNGEE. The CDR3 DNA reads TGTGCCAGCAGCCTTGGGACTAGCGGGACCCAAGAGACCCAGTACTTC. This translates into CASSLGTSGTQETQYF.